These 30 T cell receptor beta chains share one sample of origin, sequenced in a study of shared clonotypes between healthy human individuals. The data were produced by immunoSEQ multiplex PCR, yet TCRdb's version contains in-frame clones alone and is incomplete. The data hold about 2.1 million clones, with roughly 93% observed a single time. Cells designated naive CD8 were CD45RO-negative and were positively selected for CCR7, with terminally differentiated effector memory CD45RA+ cells excluded. The sample consisted of naive CD8+ T cells from PBMCs. These receptors all come from a man aged 18 to 30 in good health. Some clones in this sample may be carry-over from other donors' samples.

This clone was counted a single time. The chain is built from TRBV5-1 and TRBJ2-7; 10 bases line up with TRBD2. The germline V gene has CDR1 SGHRS and CDR2 YFSETQ. The CDR3 has 15 amino acids. J gave up 3 bases and V 7 bases, and 10 bases lay outside the gene matches. The CDR3 spells CASRAGTSDVYEQYF. The CDR3 DNA follows: TGCGCCAGCCGAGCTGGGACTAGCGACGTCTACGAGCAGTACTTC.

For this clone: Different DNA sequences within this sample yield the same CDR3. The V and J genes are TRBV9 and TRBJ2-7, with no clear D. V was pared by 0 bases and J by 3 bases, with 10 bases between. There are 14 residues in the CDR3. Per the germline V gene, CDR1 is SGDLS and CDR2 is YYNGEE. This chain's CDR3 is CASSVGTASYEQYF. The CDR3 region has the DNA TGTGCCAGCAGCGTAGGTACAGCTAGCTACGAGCAGTACTTC.

CDR3 in DNA: TGTGCCAGCAGTTTTCTCTCGGGACAGGGTGCCTACGAGCAGTACTTC. It translates to CASSFLSGQGAYEQYF. The gene calls are TRBV27 and TRBJ2-7, with TRBD1 identical over 9 bases. This CDR3 is built from 16 residues. Germline CDR1 and CDR2: MNHEY and SMNVEV (reference sequence). With 3 bases clipped from V and 2 bases from J, the junction kept 8 bases outside the gene matches.

Here the CDR3 reads CASSPAAGGTGELFF. For the CDR3, the DNA is TGTGCCAGCTCACCCGCGGCAGGGGGGACCGGGGAGCTGTTTTTT. The V gene is TRBV18, the J gene TRBJ2-2; weak D call: TRBD1 (7 bases). Germline V gene lookup returns CDR1 KGHSH and CDR2 LQKENI. The CDR3 covers 15 residues. Deletions cut 3 bases from V and 5 bases from J, with 13 bases between.

As to this clone: This same CDR3 is encoded by further DNA sequences in the sample. The gene calls are TRBV27 and TRBJ2-7; D gene ambiguous. CDR1 is MNHEY and CDR2 is SMNVEV in the germline V gene (reference sequence). With 2 bases removed from V and 0 bases from J, the gap between germline ends came to 5 bases. There are 13 residues in the CDR3. In DNA, the CDR3 is TGTGCCAGCAGTTTAAAGAGCTCCTACGAGCAGTACTTC. Amino acid sequence: CASSLKSSYEQYF.

The gene calls are TRBV6-5 and TRBJ1-1; TRBD1 matches at 8 bases. CDR1 and CDR2 (germline): MNHEY, SVGAGI. CDR3 length: 15 residues. The V and J ends lost 6 bases and 7 bases, in that order; junction bases with no gene match: 13. The DNA of the CDR3 is TGTGCCAGCAGCCCGTACTGGTCAGGGGGCTTTGAAGCTTTCTTT. It codes for CASSPYWSGGFEAFF.

This chain uses TRBV7-9 with TRBJ1-2; possibly TRBD1 for D (5 bases). V shed 5 bases and J shed 5 bases, with 12 bases lying between them. CDR3 length: 13 amino acids. Germline CDR1 is SEHNR and CDR2 is FQNEAQ (reference sequence). The CDR3 nucleotides are TGTGCCAGCAGCGACGGGACCTTATATGGCTACACCTTC. Translation gives CASSDGTLYGYTF.

The chain recombines TRBV2 with TRBJ2-7; either TRBD1 or TRBD2 may supply D (5 bases each). Trimming left V 6 bases short and J 3 bases short, with 15 bases between. Germline V CDR1 and CDR2: SNHLY, FYNNEI. There are 14 residues in the CDR3. This chain's CDR3 is CASRARGAGYEQYF. CDR3 DNA sequence: TGTGCCAGCAGGGCCCGAGGGGCGGGCTACGAGCAGTACTTC.

The sample holds one count of this clone. CDR3 nucleotides: TGTGCCACCAGCCTCGTGGGGGGAAGCTATGGCTACACCTTC. Amino acids: CATSLVGGSYGYTF. The V gene is TRBV15, the J gene TRBJ1-2; D perhaps matches TRBD1 (5 bases). This CDR3 contains 14 residues. The germline CDR1 and CDR2 sequences are LNHNV and YYDKDF (reference sequence). V lost 5 bases and J lost 4, with 14 bases in between.

The chain carries TRBV7-6 and TRBJ2-5; perhaps TRBD2 as D (5 bases). The germline CDR1 and CDR2 sequences are SGHVS and FNYEAQ. Trimming removed 5 bases from V and 2 bases from J, with 15 bases in between. The length of the CDR3 is 15 residues. The DNA of the CDR3 is TGTGCCAGCAGCACGTCGCGGGCCGCTCAAGAGACCCAGTACTTC. This gives the protein CASSTSRAAQETQYF.

The gene calls are TRBV9 and TRBJ2-3; D might be TRBD2 (6 bases). Trimming removed 0 bases from V and 6 bases from J, with 14 bases in between. CDR3 length: 15 amino acids. The V gene's germline CDR1 is SGDLS and CDR2 YYNGEE. This CDR3 is CASSVGGVGKDTQYF. CDR3 nucleotide sequence: TGTGCCAGCAGCGTAGGCGGGGTGGGGAAGGATACGCAGTATTTT.

This clone was seen a single time. The same CDR3 is also encoded by other DNA sequences in this sample. The rearrangement uses TRBV11-2 and TRBJ2-7; either TRBD1 or TRBD2 may fit D (5 bases each). CDR3 length: 14 amino acids. Between the trimmed V and J ends, which lost 5 bases and 1 base, there was a span of 12 bases. Germline CDR1 and CDR2: SGHAT and FQNNGV. CDR3 nucleotide sequence: TGTGCCAGCAGCGACCGGGACGGGTCCTACGAGCAGTACTTC. Protein: CASSDRDGSYEQYF.

The V and J genes are TRBV28 and TRBJ2-2; 8 bases align to TRBD2. Germline lookup yields CDR1 MDHEN and CDR2 SYDVKM. The CDR3 length is 16 residues. The ends lost 5 bases at V and 6 bases at J; junction bases unmatched: 11. In DNA form, the CDR3 reads TGTGCCAGCAGTCCCAGAAGAGCGGGAGTGTCCGGGGAGCTGTTTTTT. Encoded protein: CASSPRRAGVSGELFF.

V usage is TRBV7-2 and J usage is TRBJ2-1; D may be TRBD2 (6 bases). From germline, CDR1 is SGHTA and CDR2 FQGNSA. With 2 bases removed from V and 2 bases from J, the gap between germline ends came to 16 bases. The CDR3 runs 17 residues. CDR3 protein: CASSLWRDPPPYNEQFF. Here the CDR3 DNA reads TGTGCCAGCAGCTTATGGCGGGACCCACCTCCCTACAATGAGCAGTTCTTC.

V is TRBV12-5 and J is TRBJ2-5; D gene ambiguous. Looked up from germline, CDR1 is LGHNT and CDR2 is FRNRAP. Trimming removed 1 base at V and 6 bases at J, with 6 bases between. The CDR3 consists of 12 residues. The CDR3 is CASGLGPKTQYF. The CDR3 DNA is TGTGCTAGTGGTTTGGGGCCGAAGACCCAGTACTTC. The entire variable domain, with the rest obtained from reference TRBV12-5 and TRBJ2-5, is as follows: DARVTQTPRHKVTEMGQEVTMRCQPILGHNTVFWYRQTMMQGLELLAYFRNRAPLDDSGMPKDRFSAEMPDATLATLKIQPSEPRDSAVYFCASGLGPKTQYFGPGTRLLVL.

The chain carries TRBV5-5 and TRBJ2-7; TRBD2 aligns across 10 bases. J was trimmed by 5 bases and V by 4 bases; bases with no gene match: 6. Germline V CDR1 and CDR2: SGHKS, YYEKEE (reference sequence). There are 14 residues in the CDR3. The CDR3 loop reads CASSPSGRVHEQYF. Written as DNA, the CDR3 is TGTGCCAGCAGCCCCAGCGGGAGGGTCCACGAGCAGTACTTC.

The chain recombines TRBV4-2 with TRBJ2-7; 8 positions agree with TRBD2. CDR1 is LGHNA and CDR2 is YNFKEQ in the germline V gene. The junction had 8 bases not matched to a gene; V was cut back by 1 base and J by 3 bases. This CDR3 has 16 residues. The CDR3 DNA is TGTGCCAGCAGCCAAGTAACTAGCGGAGGGGACTACGAGCAGTACTTC. Protein: CASSQVTSGGDYEQYF.

V gene TRBV19 combines with J gene TRBJ2-7; D is perhaps TRBD1 (5 bases). The CDR3 has 15 residues. Trimming took 3 bases from V and 2 from J, leaving 14 bases between them. Germline CDR1 reads LNHDA; CDR2 reads SQIVND (reference sequence). The CDR3 here is CASSIAGPRAYEQYF. CDR3 in DNA: TGTGCCAGTAGTATCGCAGGACCCAGGGCCTACGAGCAGTACTTC.

The chain has TRBV30 and TRBJ2-1; 11 bases are shared with TRBD2. V lost 3 bases, J lost 0 bases, and 13 bases stayed unmatched. The CDR3 loop spans 19 amino acids. Germline CDR1 reads GTSNPN; CDR2 reads SVGIG (reference sequence). The CDR3 loop is CAWRRPRLAGTSSYNEQFF. CDR3 bases: TGTGCCTGGAGACGACCCAGACTAGCGGGGACTAGCTCCTACAATGAGCAGTTCTTC.

The rearrangement uses TRBV29-1 and TRBJ2-1, with 10 bases identical to TRBD2. This CDR3 spans 14 amino acids. Germline V gives CDR1 SQVTM, CDR2 ANQGSEA. Losses at the gene ends were 6 bases for V and 3 bases for J; bases not matched to a gene: 5. CDR3 amino acids: CSVDGLAVYNEQFF. CDR3 bases: TGCAGCGTCGATGGACTAGCGGTCTACAATGAGCAGTTCTTC.

The rearrangement links TRBV7-6 to TRBJ2-7; 8 bases match TRBD2. From germline, CDR1 is SGHVS and CDR2 FNYEAQ. Losses at the gene ends were 4 bases for V and 4 bases for J; bases not matched to a gene: 12. The CDR3 runs 16 residues. The DNA of the CDR3 is TGTGCCAGCAGCTCACGGGAGGGAGCAGTTTTATACGAGCAGTACTTC. Translating it yields CASSSREGAVLYEQYF.

The chain carries TRBV29-1 and TRBJ2-2, with TRBD2 matching 11 bases. The trim removed 6 bases at V and 6 bases at J, leaving 9 bases unmatched. CDR1 is SQVTM and CDR2 is ANQGSEA in the germline V gene. This CDR3 spans 15 amino acids. CDR3: CSVGLLAGVPGELFF. As DNA, the CDR3 is TGCAGCGTGGGCTTACTAGCGGGAGTGCCCGGGGAGCTGTTTTTT.

J is TRBJ2-7 and V is TRBV27; 8 positions agree with TRBD1. Germline CDR1 reads MNHEY; CDR2 reads SMNVEV (reference sequence). J was trimmed by 1 base and V by 6 bases; bases with no gene match: 5. This CDR3 has 14 amino acids. CDR3 in amino acids: CASRNRGSSYEQYF. Here the CDR3 DNA reads TGTGCCAGCAGAAACAGGGGGTCTTCCTACGAGCAGTACTTC.

The chain carries TRBV28 and TRBJ2-7; 9 bases agree with TRBD1. The CDR3 runs 14 residues. V lost 7 bases to trimming and J lost 7 bases; unmatched junction nucleotides: 11. Per germline, CDR1 MDHEN and CDR2 SYDVKM. The CDR3 here is CASTQTGGLREQYF. For the CDR3, the DNA is TGTGCCAGCACCCAGACAGGGGGACTGAGAGAGCAGTACTTC.

The chain joins TRBV9 to TRBJ2-7; D call uncertain. V was shortened by 0 bases and J by 2 bases, with 12 bases between the two germline ends. The germline V gene encodes CDR1 SGDLS and CDR2 YYNGEE. The CDR3 length is 15 residues. The CDR3 sequence is CASSVADSSTYEQYF. DNA of the CDR3: TGTGCCAGCAGCGTAGCCGATAGCTCGACCTACGAGCAGTACTTC.

The chain combines TRBV2 with TRBJ2-1; 7 bases fit TRBD2. With 8 bases clipped from V and 3 bases from J, the junction kept 7 bases outside the gene matches. The germline gives CDR1 SNHLY, CDR2 FYNNEI. This CDR3 has 14 amino acids. CDR3 in amino acids: CASAGVPRYNEQFF. The CDR3 nucleotides read TGTGCCAGCGCGGGGGTACCTCGCTACAATGAGCAGTTCTTC.

The V and J genes are TRBV7-9 and TRBJ2-1; TRBD2 agrees at 10 bases. There are 17 residues in the CDR3. Germline values: CDR1 SEHNR, CDR2 FQNEAQ (reference sequence). V shed 6 bases and J 1 base; nucleotides not matched to a gene: 9. The CDR3 reads CASRSLLAGESYNEQFF. CDR3 DNA sequence: TGTGCCAGCAGAAGCCTTCTAGCGGGAGAATCCTACAATGAGCAGTTCTTC.

The J gene is TRBJ1-1, the V gene TRBV5-1; D is possibly TRBD1 (5 bases). V lost 3 bases and J 5 bases, leaving 11 bases between the germline ends. The CDR3 length is 13 residues. Germline V lookup: CDR1 SGHRS, CDR2 YFSETQ. The CDR3 region is CASSSGVRTEAFF. CDR3 DNA sequence: TGCGCCAGCAGCTCGGGGGTAAGGACTGAAGCTTTCTTT.

The chain has TRBV6-1 and TRBJ2-7; D call uncertain. This CDR3 spans 13 amino acids. Per germline, CDR1 MNHNS and CDR2 SASEGT. Trimming pared 5 bases from V and 0 bases from J, leaving 8 bases between. In nucleotides, the CDR3 is TGTGCCAGCAGTCAGACGAGCTCCTACGAGCAGTACTTC. Encoded protein: CASSQTSSYEQYF.

This chain joins TRBV10-1 and TRBJ2-7; TRBD2 matches at 8 bases. CDR3 length equals 12 residues. Germline assignment: CDR1 WNHNN and CDR2 SYGVQD (reference sequence). The J segment lost 4 bases and the V segment lost 6 bases, leaving 2 bases of the junction unmatched. The CDR3 region is CASRAGVYEQYF. DNA for the CDR3: TGCGCCAGCAGAGCGGGAGTGTACGAGCAGTACTTC.